The text below deals with one T cell receptor beta chain. The germline gives CDR1 KGHDR, CDR2 SFDVKD. The V gene lost 3 bases and the J gene lost 1 base, with 7 bases spanning the gap. The CDR3 is made up of 14 amino acids. The data were taken from a study of blood T cell repertoires in COVID-19. On the study more broadly: Acute and convalescent COVID-19 specimens originated in the United States, Italy and Spain. T cells, B-cell-depleted T cells, or PBMCs supplied cDNA or gDNA.

In the original workflow: Amplifying reference gene primers gave estimates of nucleated cell counts. The assay was immunoSEQ multiplex PCR, and TCRdb's table has in-frame clones only and misses some. Clone size and V and J calls were adopted from that table, with D and trimming inferred from the DNA. The repertoire consists of roughly 440,000 clones, with about 91% occurring once and the leading ten covering about 12%. Patients in Seattle were enrolled during active infection, then followed longitudinally. Specimen: peripheral blood. This chain connects TRBV24-1 to TRBJ2-3; TRBD2 might be the D (5 bases). This receptor was taken from a woman between 50 and 59 years old with COVID-19, enrolled during active disease. As DNA, the CDR3 is TGTGCCACCAGTGATCGACTACGCACAGATACGCAGTATTTT. Protein sequence: CATSDRLRTDTQYF.